This is a list of T cell receptor beta chains from one sample in a study of blood T cells in healthy people across ages. TCRdb fed the 5' RACE reads into MiXCR, producing one record per CDR3 protein. The sample holds more than 600,000 distinct CDR3 sequences, 25% seen once. These data were likewise used in another study, on T cells of mothers and their children.

Sequencing used blood. These receptors all stem from a boy aged 5 to 17 in good health. Each CDR3 is given with its conserved first and last residue. D genes are given only for firm matches. Where a row states a size, it is once, few, many or the class of an expanded clone; other rows omit it.

TRBD2	-	TRBV28	TRBJ2-7	CASSLRRELYEQYF	TGTGCCAGCAGTTTACGGCGGGAGCTCTACGAGCAGTACTTC
TRBD1	few	TRBV6-1	TRBJ1-1	CASSRGQGIVNTEAFF	TGTGCCAGCAGTAGAGGACAGGGGATTGTGAACACTGAAGCTTTCTTT
TRBD1	-	TRBV14	TRBJ2-5	CASSFMTGGRETQYF	TGTGCCAGCAGCTTCATGACAGGGGGAAGGGAGACCCAGTACTTC
-	few	TRBV6-2/TRBV6-3	TRBJ1-1	CASSSLFTEAFF	TGTGCCAGCAGTTCCCTTTTCACTGAAGCTTTCTTT
TRBD2	few	TRBV9	TRBJ2-1	CASSSGPCNEQFF	TGTGCCAGCTCTAGCGGACCGTGCAATGAGCAGTTCTTC
-	-	TRBV11-2	TRBJ1-1	CASSLGGIGSFF	TGTGCCAGCAGCTTAGGCGGGATCGGTTCTTTCTTT
TRBD1	-	TRBV12-3/TRBV12-4	TRBJ1-1	CASSRPSAGQGFIEAFF	TGTGCCAGCAGCCGACCTTCCGCGGGACAGGGGTTTATTGAAGCTTTCTTT
-	few	TRBV29-1	TRBJ1-1	CSVEPRGANTEAFF	TGCAGCGTTGAACCCAGGGGAGCGAACACTGAAGCTTTCTTT
-	once	TRBV10-2	TRBJ1-6	CASSEAQVGNSPLHF	TGCGCCAGCAGTGAGGCCCAGGTGGGAAATTCACCCCTCCACTTT
-	few	TRBV20-1	TRBJ2-1	CSAMDPHEQFF	TGCAGTGCTATGGACCCACATGAGCAGTTCTTC
TRBD2	few	TRBV13	TRBJ2-3	CASSLYLAGGTDTQYF	TGTGCCAGCAGCCTCTACTTAGCGGGGGGGACAGATACGCAGTATTTT
-	few	TRBV20-1	TRBJ1-2	CSAIQGYYGYTF	TGCAGTGCTATACAGGGCTACTATGGCTACACCTTC
-	-	TRBV29-1	TRBJ1-4	CSVIDDKLFF	TGCAGCGTTATAGACGATAAACTGTTTTTT
TRBD1	few	TRBV28	TRBJ1-1	CASSPLRDRGDEAFF	TGTGCCAGCAGTCCCCTTCGGGACAGGGGAGATGAAGCTTTCTTT
-	few	TRBV6-5	TRBJ1-1	CASSLWTATEAFF	TGTGCCAGCAGCCTCTGGACGGCCACTGAAGCTTTCTTT
-	many	TRBV6-6	TRBJ2-5	CASSDKQETQYF	TGTGCCAGCAGTGACAAACAAGAGACCCAGTACTTC
TRBD2	-	TRBV7-9	TRBJ2-2	CASIGASGPGTGELFF	TGTGCCAGCATTGGGGCTAGCGGACCAGGGACCGGGGAGCTGTTTTTT
TRBD2	few	TRBV4-1	TRBJ2-5	CASSQPPGLAGEETQYF	TGCGCCAGCAGCCAGCCACCGGGACTAGCGGGAGAAGAGACCCAGTACTTC
-	few	TRBV5-5	TRBJ1-5	CASSLSGAEPQHF	TGTGCCAGCAGCTTGTCGGGTGCGGAGCCCCAGCATTTT
TRBD2	-	TRBV7-3	TRBJ2-2	CASSLGVSGTGELFF	TGTGCCAGCAGCTTAGGGGTTAGCGGGACCGGGGAGCTGTTTTTT
-	few	TRBV7-2	TRBJ2-5	CASSLYVETQYF	TGTGCCAGCAGCTTATACGTGGAGACCCAGTACTTC
-	-	TRBV4-3	TRBJ2-3	CASSQDSGFADTQYF	TGCGCCAGCAGCCAAGATTCGGGGTTTGCAGATACGCAGTATTTT
TRBD1	few	TRBV12-3/TRBV12-4	TRBJ1-1	CASSFEPGLAGGVTEAFF	TGTGCCAGCAGTTTCGAACCCGGATTGGCAGGGGGCGTCACTGAAGCTTTCTTT
-	few	TRBV6-6	TRBJ2-5	CASSYSGGSETQYF	TGTGCCAGCAGTTACTCAGGAGGTTCTGAGACCCAGTACTTC
-	-	TRBV27	TRBJ2-3	CASSLSLRTRGEDTQYF	TGTGCCAGCAGTTTATCACTTCGAACTCGAGGAGAAGATACGCAGTATTTT
-	few	TRBV27	TRBJ2-5	CASSLGLGGFQETQYF	TGTGCCAGCAGTTTAGGTCTGGGCGGCTTCCAAGAGACCCAGTACTTC
TRBD1	few	TRBV29-1	TRBJ2-5	CSVTFIGQGAGETQYF	TGCAGCGTTACGTTTATTGGACAGGGGGCGGGTGAGACCCAGTACTTC
-	few	TRBV11-2	TRBJ1-2	CASSLETSGGYTF	TGTGCCAGCAGCTTAGAGACATCCGGTGGCTACACCTTC
-	few	TRBV7-9	TRBJ2-2	CASSAWGLNTGELFF	TGTGCCAGCAGCGCCTGGGGGCTTAACACCGGGGAGCTGTTTTTT
-	-	TRBV20-1	TRBJ2-7	CSARGLGEQYF	TGCAGTGCTAGAGGACTTGGCGAGCAGTACTTC
-	few	TRBV18	TRBJ1-1	CASSPLDGEAFF	TGTGCCAGCTCACCCTTGGATGGCGAGGCTTTCTTT
-	few	TRBV7-2	TRBJ2-1	CASSIQGPQNEQFF	TGTGCCAGCAGCATACAGGGTCCCCAAAATGAGCAGTTCTTC
-	-	TRBV11-3	TRBJ2-2	CASSYRGTNTGELFF	TGTGCCAGCAGCTACCGGGGAACGAACACCGGGGAGCTGTTTTTT
-	-	TRBV6-5	TRBJ2-5	CASSYSGAGETQYF	TGTGCCAGCAGTTACTCGGGGGCTGGAGAGACCCAGTACTTC
TRBD1	-	TRBV25-1	TRBJ2-2	CASSEYGTGTTGELFF	TGTGCCAGCAGTGAATATGGGACAGGGACCACCGGGGAGCTGTTTTTT
-	few	TRBV5-1	TRBJ2-5	CASSFYGGKETQYF	TGCGCCAGCAGCTTTTATGGGGGAAAAGAGACCCAGTACTTC
TRBD2	-	TRBV12-3/TRBV12-4	TRBJ2-1	CASSLPLAGGYNEQFF	TGTGCCAGCAGCCTCCCACTAGCGGGAGGCTACAATGAGCAGTTCTTC
TRBD1	-	TRBV14	TRBJ2-1	CASSPNRQGWNEQFF	TGTGCCAGCAGCCCCAATAGACAGGGATGGAATGAGCAGTTCTTC
-	-	TRBV29-1	TRBJ2-7	CSVRGWDEQYF	TGCAGCGTTCGGGGGTGGGACGAGCAGTACTTC
TRBD1	few	TRBV5-1	TRBJ2-7	CASTLTGTGAFEQYF	TGCGCCAGCACCCTAACCGGGACAGGGGCGTTCGAGCAGTACTTC
-	few	TRBV4-3	TRBJ2-5	CASSQGSGGAITETQYF	TGCGCCAGCAGCCAAGGTTCTGGGGGAGCGATTACGGAGACCCAGTACTTC
TRBD1	-	TRBV29-1	TRBJ1-2	CSAQSGGASYGYTF	TGCAGCGCCCAGTCAGGGGGCGCTTCCTATGGCTACACCTTC
-	-	TRBV15	TRBJ1-4	CTTSAEPNGGTNEKLFF	TGTACCACCAGCGCCGAACCCAATGGGGGGACTAATGAAAAACTGTTTTTT
-	few	TRBV5-1	TRBJ1-1	CASSLRPPDRNTEAFF	TGCGCCAGCAGCTTGAGACCACCCGACAGAAACACTGAAGCTTTCTTT
TRBD2	-	TRBV24-1	TRBJ2-3	CATSDPTAPGLAGSTDTQYF	TGTGCCACCAGTGACCCGACAGCGCCAGGACTAGCGGGAAGCACAGATACGCAGTATTTT
-	-	TRBV7-9	TRBJ2-4	CASSPIGNIQYF	TGTGCCAGCAGCCCCATTGGGAACATTCAGTACTTC
-	-	TRBV9	TRBJ1-1	CASSVATKTEAFF	TGTGCCAGCAGCGTAGCTACGAAAACTGAAGCTTTCTTT
-	-	TRBV11-2	TRBJ1-2	CASSLEGGRANYGYTF	TGTGCCAGCAGCTTAGAAGGGGGGCGAGCTAACTATGGCTACACCTTC